The TCR beta chain under discussion was sequenced for a study of T cell responses to AZD1222 COVID-19 vaccine. Study results and caveats: The donor group comprised mostly white British people and more females; the analysis possibly underestimated clonal diversity. Spike-specific TCR repertoires showed rising breadth and depth after two AZD1222 doses. The repertoires were collected only after the peak T cell response.

Note on this clone: Its antigen is still unknown.

Per the germline V gene, CDR1 is LNHNV and CDR2 is YYDKDF (reference sequence). CDR3 length equals 17 residues. V lost 1 base to trimming and J lost 6 bases; unmatched junction nucleotides: 8. Here immunoSEQ multiplex PCR was the method, and the copy in TCRdb shows in-frame clones only, minus some. The table includes approximately 200,000 clones, around 88% detected once. The starting material was peripheral blood, obtained on day 0 of AZD1222 vaccination. The source of this sequence is an adult in good health. The V gene is TRBV15, the J gene TRBJ2-3, with TRBD2 matching over 12 bases. CDR3 protein: CATSRARGTSGPDTQYF. CDR3 bases: TGTGCCACCAGCAGAGCGAGGGGGACTAGCGGGCCCGATACGCAGTATTTT. Looking up the rest from reference TRBV15 and TRBJ2-3 gives the full variable domain: DAMVIQNPRYQVTQFGKPVTLSCSQTLNHNVMYWYQQKSSQAPKLLFHYYDKDFNNEADTPDNFQSRRPNTSFCFLDIRSPGLGDTAMYLCATSRARGTSGPDTQYFGPGTRLTVL.